The 15 T cell receptor beta chains reported below all come from one sample, sequenced in a study of technical replicates of blood from a handful of donors. Method: immunoSEQ multiplex PCR; TCRdb's copy keeps in-frame clones and lacks some. The sample lists about 15,000 clones; about nine tenths were seen once. Input material: PBMCs. These TCRs come from a human donor in good health.

The chain employs TRBV6-4 and TRBJ2-3, with a tentative D call TRBD1 (5 bases). CDR3 length: 14 amino acids. Germline V lookup: CDR1 MRHNA, CDR2 SNTAGT. Trimming removed 6 bases at V and 3 bases at J, with 13 bases between. The CDR3 region is CASSQGRETDTQYF. Written as DNA, the CDR3 is TGTGCCAGCAGCCAGGGAAGGGAAACAGATACGCAGTATTTT.

This clone was counted a few times. J is TRBJ1-2 and V is TRBV6-5; tentative D call: TRBD1 (5 bases). Between the trimmed V and J ends, which lost 6 bases and 4 bases, there was a span of 18 bases. This CDR3 has 15 amino acids. CDR1 is MNHEY and CDR2 is SVGAGI in the germline V gene. CDR3: CASSRQGLVFYGYTF. As DNA, the CDR3 is TGTGCCAGCAGCCGGCAGGGATTGGTATTCTATGGCTACACCTTC.

The V gene is TRBV7-2, the J gene TRBJ1-4, with D perhaps TRBD1 (6 bases). V was shortened by 4 bases and J by 2 bases, with 17 bases between the two germline ends. Germline assignment: CDR1 SGHTA and CDR2 FQGNSA. The CDR3 sequence is 17 residues long. CDR3 coding DNA: TGTGCCAGCAGCTCGCCGGGCACAGGGTTTACTAATGAAAAACTGTTTTTT. This translates into CASSSPGTGFTNEKLFF.

The rearrangement joins TRBV4-1 to TRBJ2-5, with D perhaps TRBD2 (5 bases). Germline assignment: CDR1 MGHRA and CDR2 YSYEKL. The CDR3 sequence is 15 residues long. The ends were cut back, 2 bases at V and 2 bases at J, with 12 bases in the middle. The CDR3 spells CASSQLANFQETQYF. The DNA for the CDR3 is TGCGCCAGCAGCCAACTAGCAAACTTTCAAGAGACCCAGTACTTC.

This chain uses TRBV28 with TRBJ1-3, with D unclear. This CDR3 region has 16 residues. V was pared by 2 bases and J by 0 bases, with 11 bases between. Germline values: CDR1 MDHEN, CDR2 SYDVKM. Here the CDR3 DNA reads TGTGCCAGCAGTTTAAGCTCGGGAATCTCTGGAAACACCATATATTTT. Protein product: CASSLSSGISGNTIYF.

The CDR3 region is CASSPGWGDTDTQYF. The CDR3 nucleotides are TGCGCCAGCAGCCCCGGTTGGGGGGACACAGATACGCAGTATTTT. The V and J genes are TRBV5-1 and TRBJ2-3; a weak D match, TRBD2 (6 bases). Trimming cost V 4 bases and J 2 bases, with 14 bases left between them. CDR3 length: 15 residues. CDR1 and CDR2 from the germline V gene are SGHRS and YFSETQ. Full variable domain (missing parts from reference TRBV5-1 and TRBJ2-3): KAGVTQTPRYLIKTRGQQVTLSCSPISGHRSVSWYQQTPGQGLQFLFEYFSETQRNKGNFPGRFSGRQFSNSRSEMNVSTLELGDSALYLCASSPGWGDTDTQYFGPGTRLTVL.

The chain carries TRBV9 and TRBJ1-5, with 7 bases aligning to TRBD1. The CDR3 runs to 15 residues. The V segment lost 3 bases and the J segment 0 bases; nucleotides outside the gene matches: 3. In germline, CDR1 is SGDLS, CDR2 YYNGEE. DNA of the CDR3: TGTGCCAGCAGCGAGGGGACAGTTAGCAATCAGCCCCAGCATTTT. It yields the protein CASSEGTVSNQPQHF. The variable domain in full, completed from reference TRBV9 and TRBJ1-5, reads DSGVTQTPKHLITATGQRVTLRCSPRSGDLSVYWYQQSLDQGLQFLIQYYNGEERAKGNILERFSAQQFPDLHSELNLSSLELGDSALYFCASSEGTVSNQPQHFGDGTRLSIL.

The chain recombines TRBV9 with TRBJ2-3, with TRBD1 matching over 9 bases. The germline gives CDR1 SGDLS, CDR2 YYNGEE. CDR3 length: 15 residues. J was trimmed by 0 bases and V by 4 bases; bases with no gene match: 3. The CDR3 nucleotides read TGTGCCAGCAGCTCACAGGGGGCTAGCACAGATACGCAGTATTTT. Translating gives CASSSQGASTDTQYF.

This rearrangement joins TRBV5-4 to TRBJ2-7; 10 nucleotides line up with TRBD1. This CDR3 is built from 16 residues. Germline trimming cut 3 bases from V and 5 bases from J; bases unmatched to any gene: 11. Germline V CDR1 and CDR2: SGHNT, YYREEE (reference sequence). DNA of the CDR3: TGTGCCAGCAGCTGGGGGTGGGGACAGGGGAATGACGAGCAGTACTTC. This translates into CASSWGWGQGNDEQYF. Supplemented by reference TRBV5-4 and TRBJ2-7, the full variable domain reads ETGVTQSPTHLIKTRGQQVTLRCSSQSGHNTVSWYQQALGQGPQFIFQYYREEENGRGNFPPRFSGLQFPNYSSELNVNALELDDSALYLCASSWGWGQGNDEQYFGPGTRLTVT.

CDR3 coding DNA: TGTGCCAGCAAGATTAGGCGGGACCAAGAGACCCAGTACTTC. This encodes CASKIRRDQETQYF. The gene calls are TRBV2 and TRBJ2-5; maybe TRBD2 (5 bases). Germline V gives CDR1 SNHLY, CDR2 FYNNEI. Between the trimmed V and J ends, which lost 7 bases and 0 bases, there was a span of 12 bases. This CDR3 comprises 14 residues.

This clone was detected only once. This chain uses TRBV6-1 with TRBJ2-7; 7 bases are shared with TRBD1. The V segment lost 7 bases and the J segment 6 bases; nucleotides outside the gene matches: 9. The CDR3 covers 13 residues. In germline, CDR1 is MNHNS, CDR2 SASEGT. CDR3 sequence (DNA): TGTGCCAGCACCCCGACAGGGTCGGGCGAGCAGTACTTC. It specifies CASTPTGSGEQYF.

The rearrangement joins TRBV6-1 to TRBJ2-7; 9 bases match TRBD1. Germline V gene sequence: CDR1 MNHNS, CDR2 SASEGT. The CDR3 runs 15 residues. V lost 6 bases to trimming and J lost 0 bases; unmatched junction nucleotides: 6. The chain's CDR3 is CASREGQGSSYEQYF. In DNA form, the CDR3 reads TGTGCCAGCAGGGAGGGACAGGGAAGCTCCTACGAGCAGTACTTC.

The V and J genes are TRBV2 and TRBJ2-3; a possible D gene is TRBD2 (5 bases). The germline V gene has CDR1 SNHLY and CDR2 FYNNEI. The length of the CDR3 is 12 residues. V lost 4 bases and J lost 5, with 7 bases in between. Here the CDR3 DNA reads TGTGCCAGCAGTGTGGCGGGAGATACGCAGTATTTT. This codes for CASSVAGDTQYF.

CDR3 coding DNA: TGTGCCAGCAGACGGACTAGCGAGCCCCCAGATACGCAGTATTTT. It encodes CASRRTSEPPDTQYF. V gene TRBV27 combines with J gene TRBJ2-3, with TRBD2 matching 9 bases. CDR1 is MNHEY and CDR2 is SMNVEV in the germline V gene (reference sequence). The CDR3 sequence is 15 residues long. Trimming cost V 6 bases and J 4 bases; bases outside gene matches: 8.

The chain employs TRBV19 and TRBJ2-5; tentatively, D is TRBD1 (6 bases). The CDR3 length is 12 residues. Trimming stripped 5 bases from V and 9 bases from J, with 13 bases between. Germline V gene lookup returns CDR1 LNHDA and CDR2 SQIVND (reference sequence). CDR3 nucleotides: TGTGCCAGTAGTTGGGCAGAGGGGGCCCAGTACTTC. It codes for CASSWAEGAQYF.